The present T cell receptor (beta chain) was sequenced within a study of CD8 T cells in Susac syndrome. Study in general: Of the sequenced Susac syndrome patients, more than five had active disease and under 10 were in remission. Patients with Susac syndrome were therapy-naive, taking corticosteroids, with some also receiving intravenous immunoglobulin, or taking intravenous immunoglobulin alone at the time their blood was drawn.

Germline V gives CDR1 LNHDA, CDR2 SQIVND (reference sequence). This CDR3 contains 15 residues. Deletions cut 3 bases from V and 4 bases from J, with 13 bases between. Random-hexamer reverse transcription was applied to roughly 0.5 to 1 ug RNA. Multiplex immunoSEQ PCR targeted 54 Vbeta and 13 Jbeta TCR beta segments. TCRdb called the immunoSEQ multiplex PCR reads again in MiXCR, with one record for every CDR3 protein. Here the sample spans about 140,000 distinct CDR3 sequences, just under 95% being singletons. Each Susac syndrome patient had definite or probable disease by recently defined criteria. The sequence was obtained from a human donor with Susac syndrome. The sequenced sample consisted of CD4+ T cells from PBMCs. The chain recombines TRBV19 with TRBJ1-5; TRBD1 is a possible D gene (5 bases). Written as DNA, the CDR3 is TGTGCCAGTAGTATGATGGGGGTAAGTAATCAGCCCCAGCATTTT. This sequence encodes CASSMMGVSNQPQHF. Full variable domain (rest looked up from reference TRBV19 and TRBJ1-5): DGGITQSPKYLFRKEGQNVTLSCEQNLNHDAMYWYRQDPGQGLRLIYYSQIVNDFQKGDIAEGYSVSREKKESFPLTVTSAQKNPTAFYLCASSMMGVSNQPQHFGDGTRLSIL.